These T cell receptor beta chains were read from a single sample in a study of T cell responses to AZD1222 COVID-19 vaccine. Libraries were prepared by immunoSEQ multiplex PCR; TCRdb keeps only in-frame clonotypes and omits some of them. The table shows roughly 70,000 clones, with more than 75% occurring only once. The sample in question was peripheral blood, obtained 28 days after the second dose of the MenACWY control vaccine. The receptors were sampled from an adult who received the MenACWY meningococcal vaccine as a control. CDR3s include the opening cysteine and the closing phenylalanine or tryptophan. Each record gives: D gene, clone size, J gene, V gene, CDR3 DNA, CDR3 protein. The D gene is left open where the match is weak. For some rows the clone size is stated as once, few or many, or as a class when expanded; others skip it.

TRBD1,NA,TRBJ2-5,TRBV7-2,TGTGCCAGCAGCTTACAGACAGGGGTGGGAGAGACCCAGTACTTC,CASSLQTGVGETQYF
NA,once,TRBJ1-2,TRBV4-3,TGCGCCAGCAGCCAAGGCTTACAGGGAAGATACACCTTC,CASSQGLQGRYTF
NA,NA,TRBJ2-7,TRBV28,TGTGCCAGCAGTTTCCCGGGAAGGCGCGAGCAGTACTTC,CASSFPGRREQYF
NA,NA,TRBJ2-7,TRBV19,TGTGCCAGTAGTATAAGTCCCCAGGGTACCTACGAGCAGTACTTC,CASSISPQGTYEQYF
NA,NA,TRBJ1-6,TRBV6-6,TGTGCCAGCAGTTACTCAGGGGAAGACTCACCCCTCCACTTT,CASSYSGEDSPLHF
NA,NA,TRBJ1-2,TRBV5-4,TGTGCCAGCAGCTCCCCAAAGGGGTCTAGAAGCTACACCTTC,CASSSPKGSRSYTF
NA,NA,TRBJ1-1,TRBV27,TGTGCCAGCAGTTTAGGTAACAGGAACACTGAAGCTTTCTTT,CASSLGNRNTEAFF
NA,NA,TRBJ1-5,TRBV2,TGTGCCAGCACCTCTACCAGGACACCCGGGGAAAGAAGCAATCAGCCCCAGCATTTT,CASTSTRTPGERSNQPQHF
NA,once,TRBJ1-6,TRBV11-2,TGTGCCAGCAGCCCAAGCCCAAATTCACCCCTCCACTTT,CASSPSPNSPLHF
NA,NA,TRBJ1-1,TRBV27,TGTGCCAGCAGCCCAGGGTTTATGAACACTGAAGCTTTCTTT,CASSPGFMNTEAFF
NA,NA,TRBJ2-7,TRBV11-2,TGTGCCAGCAGCCCATCGGCAGGTTCCTACGAGCAGTACTTC,CASSPSAGSYEQYF
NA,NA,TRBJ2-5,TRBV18,TGTGCCAGCTCACAAGCTCGACAAGAGACCCAGTACTTC,CASSQARQETQYF
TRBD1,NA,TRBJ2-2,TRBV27,TGTGCCAGCAGGATCCGGGACAGGGGAAGCACCGGGGAGCTGTTTTTT,CASRIRDRGSTGELFF
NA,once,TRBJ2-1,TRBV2,TGTGCCAGCACGGTGGGTCCTTACAATGAGCAGTTCTTC,CASTVGPYNEQFF
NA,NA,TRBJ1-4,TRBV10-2,TGCGCCAGCAGTGGGGTCAGGGGTAGATCAACTAATGAAAAACTGTTTTTT,CASSGVRGRSTNEKLFF
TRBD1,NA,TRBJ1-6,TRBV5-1,TGCGCCAGCCGAAACTCTCGCGGACAGGGGTCCCCTCTTAATTCACCCCTCCACTTT,CASRNSRGQGSPLNSPLHF
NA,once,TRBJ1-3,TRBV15,TGTGCCACCAGCAGGTCTTACGCGACGGAGTTCTCTGGAAACACCATATATTTT,CATSRSYATEFSGNTIYF
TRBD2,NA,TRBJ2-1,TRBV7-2,TGTGCCAGCAGCTTACAGCGGGAGAATGAGCAGTTCTTC,CASSLQRENEQFF
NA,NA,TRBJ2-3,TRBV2,TGTGCCAGCCTGGGTGGTACGCAGTATTTT,CASLGGTQYF
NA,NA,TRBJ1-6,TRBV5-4,TGTGCCAGCAGCTTGGAGGCGGGAAACAATTCACCCCTCCACTTT,CASSLEAGNNSPLHF
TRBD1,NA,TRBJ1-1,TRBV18,TGTGCCAGCTCACGAACCAGACAGGGAAACCCTGAAGCTTTCTTT,CASSRTRQGNPEAFF
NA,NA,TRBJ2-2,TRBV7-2,TGTGCCAGCAGCTTAGGATCGGGTGACACCGGGGAGCTGTTTTTT,CASSLGSGDTGELFF
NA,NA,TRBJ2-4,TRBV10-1,TGCGCCAGCAGACAGCCCCTAGCCAAAAACATTCAGTACTTC,CASRQPLAKNIQYF
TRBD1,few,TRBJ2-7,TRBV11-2,TGTGCCAGCAGCTTAACAGGGGTCTACGAGCAGTACTTC,CASSLTGVYEQYF
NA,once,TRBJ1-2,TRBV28,TGTGCCAGCAGACCCGACAGAACCTATGGCTACACCTTC,CASRPDRTYGYTF
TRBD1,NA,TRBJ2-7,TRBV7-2,TGTGCCAGCAGCTTAGGATTGGTCTGGGGACAGGGGGGCGAGCAGTACTTC,CASSLGLVWGQGGEQYF
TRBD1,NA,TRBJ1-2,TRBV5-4,TGTGCCAGCAGCTTTGGTCAGGACAGGGCCTATGGCTACACCTTC,CASSFGQDRAYGYTF
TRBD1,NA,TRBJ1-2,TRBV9,TGTGCCAGCAGCGCCAGGGGGCTCAACTATGGCTACACCTTC,CASSARGLNYGYTF
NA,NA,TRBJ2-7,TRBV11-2,TGTGCCAGCAGCTTGGGACTTACCCTCTACGAGCAGTACTTC,CASSLGLTLYEQYF
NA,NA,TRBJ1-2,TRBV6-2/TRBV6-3,TGTGCCAGCAGTTACCAAGGAGGTTATGGCTACACCTTC,CASSYQGGYGYTF
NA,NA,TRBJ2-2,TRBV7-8,TGTGCCAGCAGTGTACAGGGGGGGACCGGGGAGCTGTTTTTT,CASSVQGGTGELFF
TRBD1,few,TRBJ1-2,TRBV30,TGTGCCTGGAGTGGAGCGAGGGGGCAGACGTATTATGGCTACACCTTC,CAWSGARGQTYYGYTF
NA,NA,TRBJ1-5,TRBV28,TGTGCCAGCAGTCGGCCCCAGGAGTCTGCCCAGCATTTT,CASSRPQESAQHF
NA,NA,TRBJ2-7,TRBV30,TGTGCCTGGAGTGTACCCCTCGTAGAAGAGCAGTACTTC,CAWSVPLVEEQYF
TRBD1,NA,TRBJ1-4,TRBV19,TGTGCCAGTAGTAAAGACAGGGAAGAAAAACTGTTTTTT,CASSKDREEKLFF
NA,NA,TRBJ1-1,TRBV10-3,TGTGCCATCATGCAGGGGTTCGGAAACACTGAAGCTTTCTTT,CAIMQGFGNTEAFF
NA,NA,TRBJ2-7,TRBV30,TGTGCCTGGAGAGCCAATAGCGAGGAGCAGTACTTC,CAWRANSEEQYF